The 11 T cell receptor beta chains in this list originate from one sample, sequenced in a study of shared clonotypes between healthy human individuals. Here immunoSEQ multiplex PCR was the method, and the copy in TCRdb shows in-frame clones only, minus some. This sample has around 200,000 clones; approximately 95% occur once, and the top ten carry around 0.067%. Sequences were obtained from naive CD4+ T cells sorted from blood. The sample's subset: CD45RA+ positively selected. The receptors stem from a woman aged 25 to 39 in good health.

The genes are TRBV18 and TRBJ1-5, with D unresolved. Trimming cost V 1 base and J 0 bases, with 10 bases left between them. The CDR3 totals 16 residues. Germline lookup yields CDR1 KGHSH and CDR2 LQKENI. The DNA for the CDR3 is TGTGCCAGCTCACCACAGGAGGCGAATAGCAATCAGCCCCAGCATTTT. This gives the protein CASSPQEANSNQPQHF.

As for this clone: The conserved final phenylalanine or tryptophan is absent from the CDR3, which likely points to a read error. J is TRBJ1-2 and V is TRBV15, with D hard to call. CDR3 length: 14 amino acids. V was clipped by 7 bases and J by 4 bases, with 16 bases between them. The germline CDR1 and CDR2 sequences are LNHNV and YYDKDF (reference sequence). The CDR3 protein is CATKVGEGPYGYTL. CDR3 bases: TGTGCCACCAAGGTTGGCGAGGGTCCCTATGGCTACACCCTC.

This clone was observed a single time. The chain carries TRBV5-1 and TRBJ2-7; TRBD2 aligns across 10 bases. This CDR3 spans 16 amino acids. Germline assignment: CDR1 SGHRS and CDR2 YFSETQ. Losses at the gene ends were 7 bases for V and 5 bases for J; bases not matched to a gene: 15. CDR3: CASHALAGVGTHEQYF. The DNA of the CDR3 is TGCGCCAGCCATGCCCTAGCGGGAGTCGGGACCCACGAGCAGTACTTC.

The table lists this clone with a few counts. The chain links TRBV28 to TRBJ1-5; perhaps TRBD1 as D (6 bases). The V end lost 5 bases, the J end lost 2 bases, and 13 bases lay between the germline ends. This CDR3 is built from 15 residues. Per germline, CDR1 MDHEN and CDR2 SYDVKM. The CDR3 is CASSAPGAGNQPQHF. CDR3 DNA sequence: TGTGCCAGCAGTGCCCCGGGGGCCGGCAATCAGCCCCAGCATTTT.

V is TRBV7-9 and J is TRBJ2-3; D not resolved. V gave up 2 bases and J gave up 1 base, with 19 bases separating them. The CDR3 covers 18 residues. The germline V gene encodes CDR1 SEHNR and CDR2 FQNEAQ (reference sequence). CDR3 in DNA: TGTGCCAGCAGCTTAAGCCCATCAGTGGCGGCCGGCACAGATACGCAGTATTTT. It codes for CASSLSPSVAAGTDTQYF. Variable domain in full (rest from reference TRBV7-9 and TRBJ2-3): DTGVSQNPRHKITKRGQNVTFRCDPISEHNRLYWYRQTLGQGPEFLTYFQNEAQLEKSRLLSDRFSAERPKGSFSTLEIQRTEQGDSAMYLCASSLSPSVAAGTDTQYFGPGTRLTVL.

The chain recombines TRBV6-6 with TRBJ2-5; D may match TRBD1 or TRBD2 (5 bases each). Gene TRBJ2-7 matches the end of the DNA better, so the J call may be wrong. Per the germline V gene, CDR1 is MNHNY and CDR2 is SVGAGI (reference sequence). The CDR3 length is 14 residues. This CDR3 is CASRSRGPTYEQYF. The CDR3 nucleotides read TGTGCCAGCAGGTCCCGGGGACCAACCTACGAGCAGTACTTC.

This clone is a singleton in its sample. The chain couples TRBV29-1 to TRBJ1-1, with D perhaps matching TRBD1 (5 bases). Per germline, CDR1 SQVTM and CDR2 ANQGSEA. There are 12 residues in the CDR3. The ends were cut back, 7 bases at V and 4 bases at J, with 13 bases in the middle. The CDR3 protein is CSGWDQRTEAFF. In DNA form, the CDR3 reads TGCAGCGGATGGGACCAACGCACTGAAGCTTTCTTT.

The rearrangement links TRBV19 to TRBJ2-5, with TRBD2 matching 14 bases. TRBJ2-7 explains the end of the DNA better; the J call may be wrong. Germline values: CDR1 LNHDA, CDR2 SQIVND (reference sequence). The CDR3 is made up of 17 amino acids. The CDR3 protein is CASSIAGTSGSRYEQYF. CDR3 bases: TGTGCCAGTAGTATAGCGGGGACTAGCGGGAGTCGGTACGAGCAGTACTTC.

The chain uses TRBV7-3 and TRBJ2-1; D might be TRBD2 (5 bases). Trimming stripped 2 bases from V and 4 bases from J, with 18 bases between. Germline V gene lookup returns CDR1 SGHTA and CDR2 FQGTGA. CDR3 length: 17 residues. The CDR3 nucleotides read TGTGCCAGCAGCTTAGGCTATGGCGGGTCCCGATACAATGAGCAGTTCTTC. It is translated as CASSLGYGGSRYNEQFF.

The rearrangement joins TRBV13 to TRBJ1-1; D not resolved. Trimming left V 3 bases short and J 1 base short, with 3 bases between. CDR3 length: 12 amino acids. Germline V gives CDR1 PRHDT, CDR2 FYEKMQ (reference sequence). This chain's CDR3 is CASSFRNTEAFF. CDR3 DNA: TGTGCCAGCAGCTTCAGGAACACTGAAGCTTTCTTT. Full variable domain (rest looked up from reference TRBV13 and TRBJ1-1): AAGVIQSPRHLIKEKRETATLKCYPIPRHDTVYWYQQGPGQDPQFLISFYEKMQSDKGSIPDRFSAQQFSDYHSELNMSSLELGDSALYFCASSFRNTEAFFGQGTRLTVV.

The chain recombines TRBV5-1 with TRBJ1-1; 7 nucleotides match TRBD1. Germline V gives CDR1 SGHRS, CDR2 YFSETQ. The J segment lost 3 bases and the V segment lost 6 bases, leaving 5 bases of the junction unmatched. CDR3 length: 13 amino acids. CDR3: CASTGGEDTEAFF. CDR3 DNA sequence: TGCGCCAGCACAGGGGGGGAGGACACTGAAGCTTTCTTT.